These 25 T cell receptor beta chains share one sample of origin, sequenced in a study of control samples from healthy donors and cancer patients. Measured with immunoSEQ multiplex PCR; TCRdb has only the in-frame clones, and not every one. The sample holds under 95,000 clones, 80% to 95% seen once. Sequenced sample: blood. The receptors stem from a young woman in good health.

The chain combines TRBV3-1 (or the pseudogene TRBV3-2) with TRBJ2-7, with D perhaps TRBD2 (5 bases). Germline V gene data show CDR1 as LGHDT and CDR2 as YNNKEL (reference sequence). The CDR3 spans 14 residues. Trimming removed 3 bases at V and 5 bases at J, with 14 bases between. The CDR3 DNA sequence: TGTGCCAGCAGCCATAACAGAGGGCCGGACGAGCAGTACTTC. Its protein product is CASSHNRGPDEQYF.

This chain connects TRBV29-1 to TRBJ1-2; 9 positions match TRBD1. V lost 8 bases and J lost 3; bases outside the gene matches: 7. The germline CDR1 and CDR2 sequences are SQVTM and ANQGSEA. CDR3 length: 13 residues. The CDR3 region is CSIRDREHYGYTF. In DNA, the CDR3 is TGCAGCATAAGGGACAGGGAACACTATGGCTACACCTTC.

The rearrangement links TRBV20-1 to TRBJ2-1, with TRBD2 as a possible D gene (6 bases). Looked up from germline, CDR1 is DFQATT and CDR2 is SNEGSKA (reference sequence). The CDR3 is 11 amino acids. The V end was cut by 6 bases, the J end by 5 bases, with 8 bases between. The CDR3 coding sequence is TGCAGTGCGCGGGGAAACAATGAGCAGTTCTTC. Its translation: CSARGNNEQFF.

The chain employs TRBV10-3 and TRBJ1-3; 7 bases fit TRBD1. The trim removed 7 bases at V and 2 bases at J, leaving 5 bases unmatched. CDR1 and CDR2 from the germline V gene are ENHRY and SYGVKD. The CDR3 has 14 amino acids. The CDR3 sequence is CAINRQGPGNTIYF. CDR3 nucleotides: TGTGCCATCAACAGACAGGGACCTGGAAACACCATATATTTT.

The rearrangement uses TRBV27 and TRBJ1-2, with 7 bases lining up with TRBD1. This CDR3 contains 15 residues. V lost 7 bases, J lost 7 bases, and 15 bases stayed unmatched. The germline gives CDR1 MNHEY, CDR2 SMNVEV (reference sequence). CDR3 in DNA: TGTGCCAGCACAATGACACAGGGGTCAATGGGTGGCTACACCTTC. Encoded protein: CASTMTQGSMGGYTF.

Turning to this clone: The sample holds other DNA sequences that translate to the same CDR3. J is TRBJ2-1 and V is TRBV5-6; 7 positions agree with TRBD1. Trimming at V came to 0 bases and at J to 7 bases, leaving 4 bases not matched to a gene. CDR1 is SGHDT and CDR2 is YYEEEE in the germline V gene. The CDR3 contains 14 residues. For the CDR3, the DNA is TGTGCCAGCAGCTTGGTGACAGGGTATAATGAGCAGTTCTTC. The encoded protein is CASSLVTGYNEQFF.

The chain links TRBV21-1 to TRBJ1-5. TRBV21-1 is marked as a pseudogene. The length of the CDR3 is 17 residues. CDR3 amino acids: CARSRMRSAPHNQPQHF. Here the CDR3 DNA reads TGTGCCAGATCCCGGATGAGGTCCGCCCCCCACAATCAGCCCCAGCATTTT.

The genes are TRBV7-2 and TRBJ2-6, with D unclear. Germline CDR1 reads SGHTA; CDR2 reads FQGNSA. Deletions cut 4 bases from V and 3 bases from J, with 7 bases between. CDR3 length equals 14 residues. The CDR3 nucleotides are TGTGCCAGCAGCTGGGTTAATGGGGCCAACGTCCTGACTTTC. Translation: CASSWVNGANVLTF.

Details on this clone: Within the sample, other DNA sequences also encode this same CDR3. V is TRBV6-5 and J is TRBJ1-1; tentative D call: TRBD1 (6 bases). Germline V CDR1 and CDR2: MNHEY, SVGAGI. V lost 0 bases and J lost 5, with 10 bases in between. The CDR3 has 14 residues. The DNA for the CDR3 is TGTGCCAGCAGTTACTCGGGGGGGCGGACTGAAGCTTTCTTT. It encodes CASSYSGGRTEAFF.

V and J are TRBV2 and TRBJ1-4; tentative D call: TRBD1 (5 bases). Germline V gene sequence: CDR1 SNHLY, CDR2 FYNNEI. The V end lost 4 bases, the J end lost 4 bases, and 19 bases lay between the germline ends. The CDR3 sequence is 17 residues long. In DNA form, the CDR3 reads TGTGCCAGCAGTGGGGGTGGGGCAGGTGGATATAATGAAAAACTGTTTTTT. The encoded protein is CASSGGGAGGYNEKLFF.

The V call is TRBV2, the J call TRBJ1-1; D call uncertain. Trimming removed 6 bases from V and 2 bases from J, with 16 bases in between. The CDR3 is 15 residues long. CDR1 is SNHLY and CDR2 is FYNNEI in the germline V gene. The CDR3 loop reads CASSFSPRSNTEAFF. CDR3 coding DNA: TGTGCCAGCAGCTTTTCGCCCCGTTCCAACACTGAAGCTTTCTTT. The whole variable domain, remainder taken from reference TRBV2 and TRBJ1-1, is EPEVTQTPSHQVTQMGQEVILRCVPISNHLYFYWYRQILGQKVEFLVSFYNNEISEKSEIFDDQFSVERPDGSNFTLKIRSTKLEDSAMYFCASSFSPRSNTEAFFGQGTRLTVV.

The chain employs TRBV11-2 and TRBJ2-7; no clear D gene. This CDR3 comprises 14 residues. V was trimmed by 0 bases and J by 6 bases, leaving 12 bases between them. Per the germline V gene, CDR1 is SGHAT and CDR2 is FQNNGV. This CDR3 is CASSLDVGFSEQYF. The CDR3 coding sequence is TGTGCCAGCAGCTTAGATGTAGGTTTCTCCGAGCAGTACTTC.

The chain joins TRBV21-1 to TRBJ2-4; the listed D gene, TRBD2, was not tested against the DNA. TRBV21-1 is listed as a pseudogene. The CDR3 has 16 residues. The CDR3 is CASSKCVDLAKNIQYF. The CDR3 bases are TGTGCCAGCAGCAAATGTGTGGACTTAGCCAAAAACATTCAGTACTTC.

The DNA for the CDR3 is TGCGCCAGCAGCCAAGATCGCTCCCCGCGGCGCCACGAGCAGTACTTC. This codes for CASSQDRSPRRHEQYF. The rearrangement joins TRBV4-1 to TRBJ2-7, with D unresolved. Germline CDR1 and CDR2: MGHRA and YSYEKL. The V and J ends lost 0 bases and 5 bases respectively, with 17 bases between them. The CDR3 consists of 16 residues.

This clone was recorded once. CDR3 amino acids: CPRRTPRGGVNEQFF. The CDR3 nucleotides read TGTCCCCGCAGAACCCCGCGGGGGGGGGTTAATGAGCAGTTCTTC. The rearrangement links TRBV27 to TRBJ2-1; 9 nucleotides align to TRBD2. This CDR3 is 15 amino acids long. Germline-derived CDR1 and CDR2 are MNHEY and SMNVEV (reference sequence).

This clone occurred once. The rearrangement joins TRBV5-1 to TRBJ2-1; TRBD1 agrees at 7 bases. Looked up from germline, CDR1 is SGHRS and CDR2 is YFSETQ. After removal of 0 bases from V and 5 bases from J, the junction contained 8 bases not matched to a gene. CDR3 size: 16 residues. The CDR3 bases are TGCGCCAGCAGCTTGGTAGGGGGCTCGGGGCACAATGAGCAGTTCTTC. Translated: CASSLVGGSGHNEQFF.

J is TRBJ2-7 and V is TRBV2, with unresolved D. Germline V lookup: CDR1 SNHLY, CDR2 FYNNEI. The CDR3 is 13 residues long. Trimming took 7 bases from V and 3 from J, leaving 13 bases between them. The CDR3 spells CASTTRPDYEQYF. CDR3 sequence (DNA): TGTGCCAGCACCACCCGACCCGACTACGAGCAGTACTTC.

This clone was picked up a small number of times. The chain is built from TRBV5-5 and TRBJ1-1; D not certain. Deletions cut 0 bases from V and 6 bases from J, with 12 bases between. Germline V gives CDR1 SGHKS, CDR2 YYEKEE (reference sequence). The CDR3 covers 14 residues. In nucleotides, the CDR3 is TGTGCCAGCAGCTTGGACGTAACCAGCGCTGAAGCTTTCTTT. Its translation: CASSLDVTSAEAFF.

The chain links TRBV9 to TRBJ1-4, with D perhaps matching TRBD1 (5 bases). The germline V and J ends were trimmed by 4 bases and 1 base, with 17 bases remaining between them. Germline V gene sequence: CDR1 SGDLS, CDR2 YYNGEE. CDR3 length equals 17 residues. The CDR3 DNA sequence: TGTGCCAGCAGCCCCTCCTGGTGGGGCCTAACTAATGAAAAACTGTTTTTT. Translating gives CASSPSWWGLTNEKLFF.

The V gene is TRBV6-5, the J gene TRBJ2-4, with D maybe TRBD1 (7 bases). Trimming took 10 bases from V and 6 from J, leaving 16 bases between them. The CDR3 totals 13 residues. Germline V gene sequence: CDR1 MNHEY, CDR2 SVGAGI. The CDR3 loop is CATSSQGGNIQYF. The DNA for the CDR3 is TGTGCCACCTCGTCCCAGGGGGGAAACATTCAGTACTTC.

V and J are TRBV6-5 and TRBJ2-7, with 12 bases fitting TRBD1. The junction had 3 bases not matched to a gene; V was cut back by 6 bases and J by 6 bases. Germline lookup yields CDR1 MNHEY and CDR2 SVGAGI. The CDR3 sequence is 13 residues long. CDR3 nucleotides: TGTGCCAGCAGAGGGACAGGGGGCTCCGAGCAGTACTTC. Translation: CASRGTGGSEQYF.

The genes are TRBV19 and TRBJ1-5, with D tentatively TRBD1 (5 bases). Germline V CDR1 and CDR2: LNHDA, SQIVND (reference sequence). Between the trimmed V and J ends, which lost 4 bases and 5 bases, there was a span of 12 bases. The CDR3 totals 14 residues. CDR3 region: CASSNWGGDQPQHF. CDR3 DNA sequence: TGTGCCAGTAGTAATTGGGGAGGGGATCAGCCCCAGCATTTT. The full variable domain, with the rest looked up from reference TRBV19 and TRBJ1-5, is DGGITQSPKYLFRKEGQNVTLSCEQNLNHDAMYWYRQDPGQGLRLIYYSQIVNDFQKGDIAEGYSVSREKKESFPLTVTSAQKNPTAFYLCASSNWGGDQPQHFGDGTRLSIL.

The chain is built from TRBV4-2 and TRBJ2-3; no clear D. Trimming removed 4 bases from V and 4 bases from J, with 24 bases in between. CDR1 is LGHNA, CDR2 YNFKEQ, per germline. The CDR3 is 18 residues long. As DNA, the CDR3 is TGTGCCAGCAGCCTCGCGATTTTCGGTTCATTATTAGCAGATACGCAGTATTTT. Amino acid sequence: CASSLAIFGSLLADTQYF.

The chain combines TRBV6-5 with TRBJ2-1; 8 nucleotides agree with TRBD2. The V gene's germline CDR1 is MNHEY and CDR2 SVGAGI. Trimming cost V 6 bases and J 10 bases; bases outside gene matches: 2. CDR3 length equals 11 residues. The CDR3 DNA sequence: TGTGCCAGCAGGGAGCGGGGGGAGCAGTTCTTC. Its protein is CASRERGEQFF.

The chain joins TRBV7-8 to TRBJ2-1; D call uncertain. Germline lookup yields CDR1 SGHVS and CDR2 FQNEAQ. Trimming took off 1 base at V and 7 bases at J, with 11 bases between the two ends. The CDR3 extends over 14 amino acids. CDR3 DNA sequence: TGTGCCAGCAGCTTAGTGATTTTGGGTAATGAGCAGTTCTTC. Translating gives CASSLVILGNEQFF.